One sample yielded the 7 T cell receptor beta chains listed below, sequenced in a study of T-cell reconstitution after alpha-beta-depleted transplantation in children. A library of TCRbeta sequences, prepared with unique molecular identifiers, was generated. TCRdb reanalysed the PCR reads using MiXCR and keeps one entry per CDR3 protein. The sample comprises a few hundred thousand distinct CDR3 sequences, roughly 13% of which are singletons, and approximately 2% rests with the top ten. The sequencing used PBMCs, mostly from graft donor cells, collected 360 days after TCRalphabeta/CD19-depleted stem cell transplant. The receptors were sampled from a male patient younger than 18 who had a stem cell transplant for acute myeloid leukemia, so the T cells may come from the graft donor.

This clonotype was seen repeatedly, ten times or more. The V gene is TRBV7-9, the J gene TRBJ2-7; weak D call: TRBD2 (6 bases). The germline V gene has CDR1 SEHNR and CDR2 FQNEAQ (reference sequence). V gave up 4 bases and J gave up 5 bases, with 15 bases separating them. The CDR3 runs 14 residues. CDR3 sequence: CASSSTSENHEQYF. DNA of the CDR3: TGTGCCAGCAGCTCGACTAGTGAGAACCACGAGCAGTACTTC.

The rearrangement uses TRBV27 and TRBJ2-2; TRBD2 might be the D (5 bases). This CDR3 spans 13 amino acids. CDR1 is MNHEY, CDR2 SMNVEV, per germline (reference sequence). Trimming removed 7 bases from V and 6 bases from J, with 12 bases in between. CDR3 region: CASTSLGSGELFF. In DNA, the CDR3 is TGTGCCAGCACCTCACTAGGATCCGGGGAGCTGTTTTTT.

This clonotype was seen ten or more times. V gene TRBV29-1 combines with J gene TRBJ1-1; weak D call: TRBD1 (5 bases). This CDR3 is built from 14 residues. The germline V gene encodes CDR1 SQVTM and CDR2 ANQGSEA. V dropped 6 bases and J dropped 0 bases, with 14 bases sitting between them. CDR3 loop: CSVWPGGLNTEAFF. The DNA of the CDR3 is TGCAGCGTCTGGCCGGGGGGTTTGAACACTGAAGCTTTCTTT.

This clonotype was seen a handful of times. The chain uses TRBV6-2 or TRBV6-3 and TRBJ2-1; the match to TRBD2 covers 14 bases. Germline values: CDR1 MNHEY, CDR2 SVGEGT. Losses at the gene ends were 6 bases for V and 3 bases for J; bases not matched to a gene: 7. CDR3 size: 17 residues. CDR3 residues: CASSPGLAGGFYNEQFF. In nucleotides, the CDR3 is TGTGCCAGCAGCCCCGGACTAGCGGGAGGTTTCTACAATGAGCAGTTCTTC.

V gene TRBV27 combines with J gene TRBJ2-7, with 11 positions matching TRBD1. Germline V gene sequence: CDR1 MNHEY, CDR2 SMNVEV (reference sequence). CDR3 length: 14 residues. V trimming: 5 bases; J trimming: 3 bases; junction bases outside the gene matches: 3. CDR3: CASSKGQGGYEQYF. The DNA of the CDR3 is TGTGCCAGCAGTAAGGGACAGGGGGGCTACGAGCAGTACTTC.

V usage is TRBV12-3 or TRBV12-4 and J usage is TRBJ1-1, with a possible D match to TRBD1 (6 bases). This CDR3 spans 16 amino acids. The V and J ends lost 6 bases and 0 bases respectively, with 17 bases between them. The CDR3 protein is CASSPSQGHMNTEAFF. For the CDR3, the DNA is TGTGCCAGCAGCCCTTCACAGGGCCACATGAACACTGAAGCTTTCTTT.

The sample holds a few counts of this clonotype. The J gene is TRBJ2-7, the V gene TRBV3-1; D may be TRBD1 (5 bases). The CDR3 is made up of 16 amino acids. Germline CDR1 reads LGHDT; CDR2 reads YNNKEL (reference sequence). With 0 bases removed from V and 3 bases from J, the gap between germline ends came to 15 bases. Here the CDR3 DNA reads TGTGCCAGCAGCCAAGAATTAGGGGCCCCTTTCTACGAGCAGTACTTC. Amino acids: CASSQELGAPFYEQYF.